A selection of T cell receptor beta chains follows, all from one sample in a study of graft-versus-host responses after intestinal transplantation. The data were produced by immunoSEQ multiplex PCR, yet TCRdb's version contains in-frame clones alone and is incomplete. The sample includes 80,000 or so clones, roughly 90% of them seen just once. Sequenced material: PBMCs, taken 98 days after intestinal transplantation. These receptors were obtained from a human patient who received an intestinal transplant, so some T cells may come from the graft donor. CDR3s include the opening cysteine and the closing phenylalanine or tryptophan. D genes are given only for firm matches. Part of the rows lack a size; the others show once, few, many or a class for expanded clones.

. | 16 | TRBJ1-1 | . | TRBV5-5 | CASSLGGNRVNTEAFF | TGTGCCAGCAGCTTGGGGGGGAACCGTGTGAACACTGAAGCTTTCTTT
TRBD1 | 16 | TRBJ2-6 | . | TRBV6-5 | CASSYGTDSGANVLTF | TGTGCCAGCAGTTACGGGACAGACTCTGGGGCCAACGTCCTGACTTTC
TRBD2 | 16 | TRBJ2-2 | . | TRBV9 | CASSPRLAGGAGELFF | TGTGCCAGCAGCCCACGACTAGCGGGGGGAGCCGGGGAGCTGTTTTTT
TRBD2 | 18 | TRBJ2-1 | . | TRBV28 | CASSALPVAGLQYNEQFF | TGTGCCAGCAGCGCTTTGCCCGTAGCGGGACTACAATACAATGAGCAGTTCTTC
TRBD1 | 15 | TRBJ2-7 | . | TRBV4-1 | CASSQGTEFAYEQYF | TGCGCCAGCAGCCAGGGGACAGAATTTGCCTACGAGCAGTACTTC
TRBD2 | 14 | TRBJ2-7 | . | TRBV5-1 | CASSSGLAGMEQYF | TGCGCCAGCAGCTCCGGACTAGCGGGAATGGAGCAGTACTTC
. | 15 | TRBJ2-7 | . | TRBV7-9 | CASSLLDAGTYEQYF | TGTGCCAGCAGCTTATTGGATGCAGGGACCTACGAGCAGTACTTC
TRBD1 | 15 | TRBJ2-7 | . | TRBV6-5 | CASHSGTGLPYEQYF | TGTGCCAGCCATTCCGGGACAGGGTTACCCTACGAGCAGTACTTC
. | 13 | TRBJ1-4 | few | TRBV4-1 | CASTPRREGKLFF | TGCGCCAGCACCCCCCGGAGGGAGGGAAAACTGTTTTTT
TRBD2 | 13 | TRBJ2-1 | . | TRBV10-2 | CAVRLAGVNEQFF | TGCGCCGTACGACTAGCGGGGGTTAATGAGCAGTTCTTC
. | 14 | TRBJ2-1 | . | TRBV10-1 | CASSESGEWNEQFF | TGCGCCAGCAGTGAGTCGGGGGAGTGGAATGAGCAGTTCTTC
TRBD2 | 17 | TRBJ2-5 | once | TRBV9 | CASSLRLAGPNQETQYF | TGTGCCAGCAGCCTCAGACTAGCGGGACCTAACCAAGAGACCCAGTACTTC
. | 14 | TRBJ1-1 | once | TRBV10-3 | CAISETGTNTEAFF | TGTGCCATCAGTGAGACAGGGACGAACACTGAAGCTTTCTTT
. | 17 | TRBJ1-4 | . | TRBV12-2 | CASRLGRRQVPIEKLFF | TGTGCAAGTCGCTTAGGTCGCAGACAAGTACCAATAGAAAAACTGTTTTTT
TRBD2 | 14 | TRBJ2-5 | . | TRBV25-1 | CASCGGRAGETQYF | TGTGCCAGCTGTGGCGGGAGGGCGGGAGAGACCCAGTACTTC
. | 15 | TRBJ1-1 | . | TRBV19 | CASSIVGQMNTEAFF | TGTGCCAGTAGTATAGTGGGCCAGATGAACACTGAAGCTTTCTTT
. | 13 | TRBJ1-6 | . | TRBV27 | CASRTLGHSPLHF | TGTGCCAGCAGGACCTTAGGCCATTCACCCCTCCACTTT
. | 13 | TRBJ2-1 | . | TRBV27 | CASSNLGYNEQFF | TGTGCCAGCAGCAATCTAGGCTACAATGAGCAGTTCTTC
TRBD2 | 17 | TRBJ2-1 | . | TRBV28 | CASNPLAGLAGDNEQFF | TGTGCCAGCAACCCCCTTGCGGGACTAGCGGGGGACAATGAGCAGTTCTTC
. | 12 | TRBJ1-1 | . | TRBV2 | CATGEWDTEAFF | TGTGCCACAGGGGAGTGGGACACTGAAGCTTTCTTT
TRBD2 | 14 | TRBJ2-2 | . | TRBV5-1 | CASRYSGTTGELFF | TGCGCCAGCAGATATAGCGGGACAACCGGGGAGCTGTTTTTT
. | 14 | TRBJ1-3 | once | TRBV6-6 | CASSYSGSGNTIYF | TGTGCCAGCAGTTACTCGGGGTCTGGAAACACCATATATTTT
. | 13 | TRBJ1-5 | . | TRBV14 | CASSQALNQPQHF | TGTGCCAGCAGCCAAGCCCTAAATCAGCCCCAGCATTTT
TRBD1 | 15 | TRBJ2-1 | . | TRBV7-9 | CASSSGTGIYNEQFF | TGTGCCAGCAGCTCCGGGACAGGGATTTACAATGAGCAGTTCTTC
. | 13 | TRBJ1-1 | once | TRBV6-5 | CASSQARNTEAFF | TGTGCCAGCAGCCAAGCCAGAAACACTGAAGCTTTCTTT
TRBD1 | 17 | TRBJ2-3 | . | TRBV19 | CASSKTGTGGETDTQYF | TGTGCCAGTAGTAAGACCGGGACAGGAGGAGAGACAGATACGCAGTATTTT
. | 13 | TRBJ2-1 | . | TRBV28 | CASSYDLDGEQFF | TGTGCCAGCAGCTATGACCTGGACGGTGAGCAGTTCTTC
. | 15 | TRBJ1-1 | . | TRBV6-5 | CASRPTPGQNTEAFF | TGTGCCAGCAGACCTACTCCGGGACAGAACACTGAAGCTTTCTTT
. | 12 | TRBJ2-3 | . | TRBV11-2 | CASSLVPHTQYF | TGTGCCAGCAGCTTAGTCCCTCATACGCAGTATTTT
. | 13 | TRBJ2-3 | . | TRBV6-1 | CASRPQSADTQYF | TGTGCCAGCAGGCCCCAGAGTGCAGATACGCAGTATTTT
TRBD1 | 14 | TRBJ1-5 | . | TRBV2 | CASSNRGPFQPQHF | TGTGCCAGCAGTAACAGGGGGCCGTTTCAGCCCCAGCATTTT
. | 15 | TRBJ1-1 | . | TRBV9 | CASSVGPGWNTEAFF | TGTGCCAGCAGCGTAGGCCCAGGGTGGAACACTGAAGCTTTCTTT
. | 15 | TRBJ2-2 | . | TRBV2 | CASSETGGDTGELFF | TGTGCCAGCAGTGAAACAGGGGGGGACACCGGGGAGCTGTTTTTT
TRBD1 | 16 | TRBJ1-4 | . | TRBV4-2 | CASSQDPGTGGAKLFF | TGTGCCAGCAGCCAAGATCCCGGGACAGGGGGCGCAAAACTGTTTTTT
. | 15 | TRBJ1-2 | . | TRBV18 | CASSPRVREAHGYTF | TGTGCCAGCTCACCACGGGTGAGGGAGGCACATGGCTACACCTTC
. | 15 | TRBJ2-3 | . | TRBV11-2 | CASSLGLALGDTQYF | TGTGCCAGCAGCTTAGGGCTCGCACTCGGAGATACGCAGTATTTT
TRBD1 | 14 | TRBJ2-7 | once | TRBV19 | CASSIGGGADEQYF | TGTGCCAGTAGTATAGGAGGGGGCGCGGACGAGCAGTACTTC
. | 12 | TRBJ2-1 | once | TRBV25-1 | CASSPIFNEQFF | TGTGCCAGCAGCCCCATTTTCAATGAGCAGTTCTTC
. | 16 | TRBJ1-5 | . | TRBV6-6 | CASSYSRDFSNQPQHF | TGTGCCAGCAGTTACTCGAGGGATTTTAGCAATCAGCCCCAGCATTTT
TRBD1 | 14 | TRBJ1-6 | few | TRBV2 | CASREDRGNSPLHF | TGTGCCAGCAGGGAGGACAGGGGGAATTCACCCCTCCACTTT
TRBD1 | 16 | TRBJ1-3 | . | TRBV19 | CASTAGTGSSGNTIYF | TGTGCCAGTACCGCCGGGACAGGGTCCTCTGGAAACACCATATATTTT
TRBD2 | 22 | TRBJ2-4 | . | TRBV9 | CASSVALSGTGNDRLAKNIQYF | TGTGCCAGCAGCGTAGCTCTTAGCGGGACCGGAAACGACCGTCTAGCCAAAAACATTCAGTACTTC
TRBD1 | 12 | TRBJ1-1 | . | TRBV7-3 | CASSPGGTEAFF | TGTGCCAGCAGCCCAGGGGGGACTGAAGCTTTCTTT
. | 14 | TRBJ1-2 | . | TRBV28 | CATNLGRGNYGYTF | TGTGCCACCAACTTAGGAAGGGGTAACTATGGCTACACCTTC